This entry is about one TCR beta chain. Time point here: pretreatment peripheral blood. Germline CDR1 is SGHTA and CDR2 is FQGNSA. The V and J ends lost 6 bases and 5 bases respectively, with 11 bases between them. The CDR3 is 13 residues long. The sample is drawn from a study of PD-L1 blockade in urothelial cancer. On the study more broadly: Every 3 weeks, patients received intravenous atezolizumab 1,200 mg, beginning 2014.

The assay was immunoSEQ multiplex PCR, and TCRdb's table has in-frame clones only and misses some. The sample lists 70,000 to 90,000 clones, around 85% occurring once. The material was PBMCs, obtained around atezolizumab (anti-PD-L1) treatment. This chain connects TRBV7-2 to TRBJ2-1, with D possibly matching TRBD1 (5 bases). This clonotype was obtained from a man aged 60 to 69 with urothelial cancer. Here the CDR3 reads CASSLLRDNEQFF. The CDR3 nucleotides read TGTGCCAGCAGTCTCCTCAGGGACAATGAGCAGTTCTTC. The full variable domain, completed using reference TRBV7-2 and TRBJ2-1, is GAGVSQSPSNKVTEKGKDVELRCDPISGHTALYWYRQSLGQGLEFLIYFQGNSAPDKSGLPSDRFSAERTGGSVSTLTIQRTQQEDSAVYLCASSLLRDNEQFFGPGTRLTVL.